This TCR beta chain is from a study of T cells after yellow fever vaccination. General observations from the study: A small proportion of clonotypes was detected in both the CD4 and CD8 compartments. Clones that expanded after primary vaccination mostly reappeared after the booster (over 95% CD4, roughly 90% CD8).

V shed 2 bases, J shed 5 bases, and the junction held 0 bases outside the gene matches. CDR1 is MNHEY, CDR2 SVGEGT, per germline. This CDR3 is built from 12 residues. In making TCR cDNA, 5'RACE template switching added a universal primer site and UMIs to it. TCRdb ran MiXCR on the 5' RACE reads and lists one entry per CDR3 protein. The sample holds about 99,000 distinct CDR3 sequences, under 7% seen once. This clonotype appeared a few times. Its antigen remains unknown. This rearrangement joins TRBV6-2 or TRBV6-3 to TRBJ2-7, with 7 nucleotides matching TRBD1. This receptor was identified in a man younger than 35 who received the YFV17D yellow fever vaccine. The sample in question was CD8+ T cells sorted from PBMCs, obtained 10 days after the yellow fever booster vaccination. CDR3 sequence (DNA): TGTGCCAGCAGTTACCAGGGGGACGAGCAGTACTTC. It translates to CASSYQGDEQYF.